These T cell receptor beta chains were read from a single sample in a study of T cell clonotyping in hematopoietic cell transplantation. Sequenced by immunoSEQ multiplex PCR; TCRdb stores in-frame clones only, minus some. The data hold about 19,000 clones, with around 86% observed a single time. Sequencing was performed on peripheral blood mononuclear cells, taken before stem cell transplant. These TCRs come from a man aged 45 to 65 with acute myeloid leukemia. Some clones in this sample may be carry-over from other donors' samples. Both conserved end residues are trimmed from each CDR3. Fields, in order: CDR3 protein, V gene, D gene, J gene, CDR3 length. A D gene is named only where the DNA matches it firmly.

ASSLGTGNSPLH	TRBV7-9	TRBD1	TRBJ1-6	12
ASSNLGLASDTQY	TRBV6-6	TRBD2	TRBJ2-3	13
ASSLRTSGGYNEQF	TRBV5-1	TRBD2	TRBJ2-1	14
ASSLFGVSTDTQY	TRBV5-6	NA	TRBJ2-3	13
ASSVLRQGNTEAF	TRBV9	TRBD1	TRBJ1-1	13
ASSLMEAATGELF	TRBV28	NA	TRBJ2-2	13
ASSQDRYYEQY	TRBV4-3	NA	TRBJ2-7	11
ASSPGRNTEAF	TRBV7-3	NA	TRBJ1-1	11
ASRDRDYEQY	TRBV19	TRBD1	TRBJ2-7	10
ASSLAGTGFGLPQH	TRBV27	TRBD1	TRBJ1-5	14
AWSVGDEKLF	TRBV30	NA	TRBJ1-4	10